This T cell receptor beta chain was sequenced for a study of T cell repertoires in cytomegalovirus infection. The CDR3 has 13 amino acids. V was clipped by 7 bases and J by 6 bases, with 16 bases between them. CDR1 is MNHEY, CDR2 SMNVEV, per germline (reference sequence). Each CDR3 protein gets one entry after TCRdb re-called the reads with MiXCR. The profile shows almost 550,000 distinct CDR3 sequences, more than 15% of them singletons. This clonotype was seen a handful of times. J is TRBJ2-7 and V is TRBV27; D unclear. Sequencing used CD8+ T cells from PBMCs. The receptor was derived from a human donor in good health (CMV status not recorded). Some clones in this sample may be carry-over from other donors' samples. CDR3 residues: CASMGAVASEQYF. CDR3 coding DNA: TGTGCCAGCATGGGCGCCGTCGCCTCCGAGCAGTACTTC.